This note documents a single TCR beta chain sequence. The sample comes from a study of T-cell reconstitution after alpha-beta-depleted transplantation in children. This CDR3 has 11 amino acids. V lost 7 bases and J lost 6; bases outside the gene matches: 5. Germline assignment: CDR1 SQVTM and CDR2 ANQGSEA. Using unique molecular identifiers, the investigators prepared the TCRbeta library. TCRdb independently ran MiXCR on the PCR reads; one entry per CDR3 protein. Found here are more than 200,000 distinct CDR3 sequences, 9.7% of them singletons; the top ten hold 5.1%. The receptor was derived from a human donor who donated a stem cell graft to a child with SCID. V usage is TRBV29-1 and J usage is TRBJ1-1, with TRBD1 identical over 7 bases. Sequencing was performed on PBMCs from the stem cell graft donor, taken from the stem cell graft. CDR3 nucleotide sequence: TGCAGCGCCGAGGACAGGCCTGAAGCTTTCTTT. Amino acid sequence: CSAEDRPEAFF.